Following are 18 T cell receptor beta chains from one sample sequenced in a study of cytomegalovirus exposure and HLA in healthy donors. PCR primers comprised 60 Vbeta and 13 Jbeta primers. Profiled with immunoSEQ multiplex PCR; TCRdb holds only in-frame clones, not every one. The top ten clones hold 1.9% of a sample with fewer than 150,000 clones, just over 15% of them seen once. Sequenced input: PBMCs. The receptor set was obtained from a woman between 18 and 29 years old in good health and CMV-seronegative.

This clone was counted a few times. This rearrangement joins TRBV5-1 to TRBJ1-2, with 7 nucleotides matching TRBD1. This CDR3 comprises 15 residues. The J segment lost 2 bases and the V segment lost 4 bases, leaving 8 bases of the junction unmatched. The germline gives CDR1 SGHRS, CDR2 YFSETQ. The DNA for the CDR3 is TGCGCCAGCAGCCAGCTACCGGGACAGAACTATGGCTACACCTTC. It codes for CASSQLPGQNYGYTF.

The chain employs TRBV28 and TRBJ1-5; the D gene is possibly TRBD1 (6 bases). V dropped 6 bases and J dropped 0 bases, with 24 bases sitting between them. The germline gives CDR1 MDHEN, CDR2 SYDVKM. CDR3 length: 19 amino acids. In DNA, the CDR3 is TGTGCCAGCAGGTCATTGGGGGCGCTCGGGACGTATAGCAATCAGCCCCAGCATTTT. It encodes CASRSLGALGTYSNQPQHF.

This clone was seen a handful of times. This rearrangement joins TRBV5-6 to TRBJ1-6; 9 nucleotides agree with TRBD1. Germline V gene data show CDR1 as SGHDT and CDR2 as YYEEEE. V lost 4 bases and J lost 11; bases outside the gene matches: 16. The length of the CDR3 is 17 residues. CDR3 bases: TGTGCCAGCAGCGTCGACAGGGGGTCGGCGATAGGGACACCCCTCCACTTT. It codes for CASSVDRGSAIGTPLHF.

The V call is TRBV5-1, the J call TRBJ2-2; 12 bases agree with TRBD1. The length of the CDR3 is 16 residues. The J segment lost 4 bases and the V segment lost 4 bases, leaving 5 bases of the junction unmatched. The germline CDR1 and CDR2 sequences are SGHRS and YFSETQ. CDR3 nucleotides: TGCGCCAGCAGCCCCCGGGACAGGGGGCCCACCGGGGAGCTGTTTTTT. Amino acids: CASSPRDRGPTGELFF. The whole variable domain, filled in from reference TRBV5-1 and TRBJ2-2, reads KAGVTQTPRYLIKTRGQQVTLSCSPISGHRSVSWYQQTPGQGLQFLFEYFSETQRNKGNFPGRFSGRQFSNSRSEMNVSTLELGDSALYLCASSPRDRGPTGELFFGEGSRLTVL.

There are a few counts of this clone. The chain combines TRBV28 with TRBJ1-1; tentative D call: TRBD1 (6 bases). This CDR3 comprises 16 residues. Germline CDR1 and CDR2: MDHEN and SYDVKM. V dropped 1 base and J dropped 5 bases, with 17 bases sitting between them. The CDR3 protein is CASSLSLGAPRTEAFF. In DNA form, the CDR3 reads TGTGCCAGCAGTTTATCATTGGGGGCGCCAAGGACTGAAGCTTTCTTT.

The chain recombines TRBV29-1 with TRBJ1-2; D gene ambiguous. CDR3 length: 12 amino acids. Germline CDR1 and CDR2: SQVTM and ANQGSEA. V lost 5 bases and J 4 bases, leaving 11 bases between the germline ends. This CDR3 reads CSVRRPSYGYTF. The CDR3 DNA reads TGCAGCGTTCGGAGACCATCCTATGGCTACACCTTC. Looking up the rest from reference TRBV29-1 and TRBJ1-2 gives the full variable domain: SAVISQKPSRDICQRGTSLTIQCQVDSQVTMMFWYRQQPGQSLTLIATANQGSEATYESGFVIDKFPISRPNLTFSTLTVSNMSPEDSSIYLCSVRRPSYGYTFGSGTRLTVV.

This clone was seen a handful of times. The gene calls are TRBV13 and TRBJ2-7; 11 positions agree with TRBD1. The CDR3 is 15 amino acids. The germline gives CDR1 PRHDT, CDR2 FYEKMQ (reference sequence). J lost 7 bases, V lost 5 bases, and 10 bases had no gene match. The CDR3 region is CASSPGTGGRGEQYF. As DNA, the CDR3 is TGTGCCAGCAGCCCTGGGACAGGGGGGCGCGGGGAGCAGTACTTC.

This chain uses TRBV5-1 with TRBJ2-5, with D possibly being TRBD1 (5 bases). The CDR3 spans 14 residues. V lost 4 bases and J lost 2, with 12 bases in between. CDR1 is SGHRS and CDR2 is YFSETQ in the germline V gene. The CDR3 sequence: CASSTADSQETQYF. CDR3 sequence (DNA): TGCGCCAGCAGCACCGCCGACAGTCAAGAGACCCAGTACTTC. The full variable domain, in which reference TRBV5-1 and TRBJ2-5 provide the parts outside the CDR3, is KAGVTQTPRYLIKTRGQQVTLSCSPISGHRSVSWYQQTPGQGLQFLFEYFSETQRNKGNFPGRFSGRQFSNSRSEMNVSTLELGDSALYLCASSTADSQETQYFGPGTRLLVL.

The chain is built from TRBV5-1 and TRBJ1-3; D remains unclear. The germline gives CDR1 SGHRS, CDR2 YFSETQ. The CDR3 has 15 residues. V gave up 0 bases and J gave up 2 bases, with 9 bases separating them. This CDR3 is CASSLGSVTGNTIYF. For the CDR3, the DNA is TGCGCCAGCAGCTTGGGGTCAGTGACTGGAAACACCATATATTTT.

In its sample, this clone was seen a few times. The genes are TRBV6-5 and TRBJ1-5, with 8 bases that match TRBD1. Looked up from germline, CDR1 is MNHEY and CDR2 is SVGAGI. V gave up 5 bases and J gave up 9 bases; unmatched junction bases: 12. CDR3 size: 15 residues. CDR3 residues: CASSPGTGPGWPQHF. CDR3 DNA sequence: TGTGCCAGCAGTCCCGGGACAGGACCGGGGTGGCCCCAGCATTTT.

This rearrangement joins TRBV27 to TRBJ1-5; no clear D gene. The CDR3 length is 14 residues. The V gene's germline CDR1 is MNHEY and CDR2 SMNVEV (reference sequence). V dropped 6 bases and J dropped 4 bases, with 13 bases sitting between them. This chain's CDR3 is CASRSVPGNQPQHF. Here the CDR3 DNA reads TGTGCCAGCAGATCCGTCCCCGGTAATCAGCCCCAGCATTTT.

This sequence joins TRBV7-2 and TRBJ1-4; a weak D match, TRBD1 (6 bases). Trimming cost V 6 bases and J 5 bases, with 13 bases left between them. Germline V gene lookup returns CDR1 SGHTA and CDR2 FQGNSA. The CDR3 has 14 residues. The CDR3 DNA sequence: TGTGCCAGCAGGCGGACAGTTAACAATGAAAAACTGTTTTTT. It encodes CASRRTVNNEKLFF. The whole variable domain, filled in from reference TRBV7-2 and TRBJ1-4, reads GAGVSQSPSNKVTEKGKDVELRCDPISGHTALYWYRQSLGQGLEFLIYFQGNSAPDKSGLPSDRFSAERTGGSVSTLTIQRTQQEDSAVYLCASRRTVNNEKLFFGSGTQLSVL.

The chain has TRBV7-9 and TRBJ1-1; possibly TRBD1 for D (6 bases). The germline CDR1 and CDR2 sequences are SEHNR and FQNEAQ (reference sequence). CDR3 length: 15 residues. V was trimmed by 5 bases and J by 0 bases, leaving 13 bases between them. Here the CDR3 DNA reads TGTGCCAGCAGCGGGAGGGGGGGCATGAACACTGAAGCTTTCTTT. This gives the protein CASSGRGGMNTEAFF.

V and J are TRBV5-1 and TRBJ2-5, with D uncertain. The CDR3 has 13 residues. V was shortened by 0 bases and J by 1 base, with 4 bases between the two germline ends. In germline, CDR1 is SGHRS, CDR2 YFSETQ. CDR3 nucleotide sequence: TGCGCCAGCAGCTTGGGGCCCCAAGAGACCCAGTACTTC. Its translation is CASSLGPQETQYF. Based on the CDR3 plus reference TRBV5-1 and TRBJ2-5, the full variable domain is KAGVTQTPRYLIKTRGQQVTLSCSPISGHRSVSWYQQTPGQGLQFLFEYFSETQRNKGNFPGRFSGRQFSNSRSEMNVSTLELGDSALYLCASSLGPQETQYFGPGTRLLVL.

The rearrangement uses TRBV5-4 and TRBJ2-5; TRBD2 aligns across 15 bases. Losses at the gene ends were 3 bases for V and 5 bases for J; bases not matched to a gene: 5. Germline CDR1 and CDR2: SGHNT and YYREEE (reference sequence). The CDR3 has 16 residues. The CDR3 is CASSWTSGRAAETQYF. The CDR3, as DNA: TGTGCCAGCAGCTGGACTAGCGGGAGGGCCGCGGAGACCCAGTACTTC.

V is TRBV15 and J is TRBJ2-7; 7 bases are a match to TRBD2. Losses at the gene ends were 6 bases for V and 0 bases for J; bases not matched to a gene: 5. This CDR3 contains 14 residues. Germline V lookup: CDR1 LNHNV, CDR2 YYDKDF (reference sequence). The chain's CDR3 is CATRGGGSSYEQYF. The CDR3 nucleotides read TGTGCCACCAGGGGGGGAGGGAGCTCCTACGAGCAGTACTTC.

This clone was observed a handful of times. The chain joins TRBV7-8 to TRBJ2-1; D perhaps matches TRBD2 (5 bases). V lost 1 base and J 7 bases, leaving 8 bases between the germline ends. Per germline, CDR1 SGHVS and CDR2 FQNEAQ. The CDR3 loop spans 13 amino acids. The CDR3 is CASSLGTVNEQFF. The DNA for the CDR3 is TGTGCCAGCAGCTTAGGGACTGTTAATGAGCAGTTCTTC.

A single count supports this clone. V usage is TRBV6-1 and J usage is TRBJ1-5; D is perhaps TRBD1 (5 bases). CDR1 is MNHNS, CDR2 SASEGT, per germline. The CDR3 has 15 amino acids. The V end lost 5 bases, the J end lost 1 base, and 12 bases lay between the germline ends. The CDR3 region is CASSSDRGSNQPQHF. DNA for the CDR3: TGTGCCAGCAGTTCCGATCGGGGGAGCAATCAGCCCCAGCATTTT.